The 32 T cell receptor beta chains below all came from one sample that was sequenced in a study of blood T cell repertoires in COVID-19. Measured with immunoSEQ multiplex PCR; TCRdb has only the in-frame clones, and not every one. The repertoire holds over 350,000 clones, around 89% seen once, with roughly 4% in the top ten. Sequenced: peripheral blood. The receptors shown here come from a woman between 25 and 40 years old with acute or convalescent COVID-19.

This sequence joins TRBV27 and TRBJ2-1; D is possibly TRBD2 (6 bases). This CDR3 contains 15 residues. From germline, CDR1 is MNHEY and CDR2 SMNVEV (reference sequence). The V end lost 3 bases, the J end lost 2 bases, and 11 bases lay between the germline ends. Written as DNA, the CDR3 is TGTGCCAGCAGTTTGAAGGGCGGGGCCTACAATGAGCAGTTCTTC. Its protein is CASSLKGGAYNEQFF.

The rearrangement joins TRBV6-5 to TRBJ2-2; tentative D call: TRBD2 (6 bases). This CDR3 comprises 15 residues. Germline CDR1 and CDR2: MNHEY and SVGAGI. The germline V and J ends were trimmed by 6 bases and 4 bases, with 15 bases remaining between them. The CDR3 region is CASSKRAQGTGELFF. The CDR3 region has the DNA TGTGCCAGCAGCAAGCGGGCTCAAGGCACCGGGGAGCTGTTTTTT.

This clone was picked up a small number of times. Other DNA sequences from this sample encode an identical CDR3 as well. The chain carries TRBV4-2 and TRBJ1-2; D unclear. V shed 2 bases and J shed 5 bases, with 6 bases lying between them. Per the germline V gene, CDR1 is LGHNA and CDR2 is YNFKEQ. This CDR3 is 12 amino acids long. The CDR3 is CASSQRGYGYTF. DNA of the CDR3: TGTGCCAGCAGCCAAAGAGGGTATGGCTACACCTTC.

The chain links TRBV6-6 to TRBJ2-3, with TRBD2 identical over 7 bases. Germline CDR1 MNHNY, CDR2 SVGAGI (reference sequence). The CDR3 sequence is 14 residues long. J gave up 5 bases and V 8 bases, and 10 bases lay outside the gene matches. The CDR3 sequence: CASRTNSGQDTQYF. The CDR3, as DNA: TGTGCCAGCCGTACCAATAGCGGGCAAGATACGCAGTATTTT.

This clone was seen only once. V and J are TRBV21-1 and TRBJ2-3; the table's D gene call, TRBD2, was not cross checked with the DNA. TRBV21-1 is a pseudogene. This CDR3 is built from 16 residues. In nucleotides, the CDR3 is TGTGCCAGCAGCCTCGCGTGGAGAGTTGGCACAGATACGCAGTATTTT. This sequence encodes CASSLAWRVGTDTQYF.

This clone was recorded only once. J is TRBJ2-5 and V is TRBV7-3; D remains unclear. The V end lost 1 base, the J end lost 5 bases, and 17 bases lay between the germline ends. Looked up from germline, CDR1 is SGHTA and CDR2 is FQGTGA. This CDR3 has 16 residues. CDR3 residues: CASSLNRVQIWETQYF. CDR3 nucleotides: TGTGCCAGCAGCTTAAATCGGGTCCAAATCTGGGAGACCCAGTACTTC.

The chain uses TRBV5-1 and TRBJ2-1, with D unclear. This CDR3 is 13 amino acids long. V lost 0 bases and J lost 5, with 6 bases in between. Germline CDR1 SGHRS, CDR2 YFSETQ. The CDR3 is CASSLVTNNEQFF. For the CDR3, the DNA is TGCGCCAGCAGCTTGGTTACAAACAATGAGCAGTTCTTC.

The chain combines TRBV11-2 with TRBJ2-5; the D gene is possibly TRBD2 (6 bases). This CDR3 has 14 residues. CDR1 and CDR2 from the germline V gene are SGHAT and FQNNGV. Trimming cost V 5 bases and J 2 bases, with 12 bases left between them. CDR3 sequence: CASSRSGVQETQYF. The CDR3 bases are TGTGCCAGCAGCCGATCGGGGGTTCAAGAGACCCAGTACTTC.

This sequence joins TRBV19 and TRBJ2-1, with TRBD2 identical over 8 bases. The CDR3 has 16 residues. The germline V gene has CDR1 LNHDA and CDR2 SQIVND (reference sequence). V was pared by 2 bases and J by 8 bases, with 11 bases of the junction left unmatched. This chain's CDR3 is CASSIQIGGASDEQFF. For the CDR3, the DNA is TGTGCCAGTAGTATACAGATCGGGGGGGCCTCGGATGAGCAGTTCTTC.

This clone has a single count. The chain carries TRBV28 and TRBJ2-6; the match to TRBD1 covers 10 bases. CDR1 and CDR2 (germline): MDHEN, SYDVKM. Trimming took 6 bases from V and 2 from J; bases not matched to a gene: 7. The CDR3 covers 17 residues. Here the CDR3 reads CASRRGTGVAGANVLTF. DNA for the CDR3: TGTGCCAGCAGGAGGGGGACAGGGGTAGCTGGGGCCAACGTCCTGACTTTC.

The CDR3 protein is CASSEGTGGLDTQYF. CDR3 DNA sequence: TGTGCCAGCAGTGAAGGGACAGGGGGCTTAGATACGCAGTATTTT. V usage is TRBV6-4 and J usage is TRBJ2-3; 12 nucleotides line up with TRBD1. The CDR3 has 15 amino acids. V was pared by 3 bases and J by 5 bases, with 3 bases of the junction left unmatched. CDR1 is MRHNA, CDR2 SNTAGT, per germline.

V is TRBV6-5 and J is TRBJ2-5, with 8 bases aligning to TRBD1. Germline assignment: CDR1 MNHEY and CDR2 SVGAGI. The CDR3 extends over 14 amino acids. The J segment lost 4 bases and the V segment lost 4 bases, leaving 5 bases of the junction unmatched. The CDR3 nucleotides read TGTGCCAGCAGTTCAGGGGGCGGCATAGAGACCCAGTACTTC. Protein sequence: CASSSGGGIETQYF.

V and J are TRBV29-1 and TRBJ2-2, with 8 nucleotides matching TRBD1. The CDR3 has 15 residues. Germline values: CDR1 SQVTM, CDR2 ANQGSEA. After removal of 5 bases from V and 0 bases from J, the junction contained 5 bases not matched to a gene. As DNA, the CDR3 is TGCAGCGTTTTTCGACAGGGGTCGAACACCGGGGAGCTGTTTTTT. It is translated as CSVFRQGSNTGELFF.

J is TRBJ2-2 and V is TRBV3-1 (or the pseudogene TRBV3-2), with TRBD2 matching 7 bases. The J segment lost 0 bases and the V segment lost 10 bases, leaving 8 bases of the junction unmatched. The CDR3 runs to 15 residues. Germline assignment: CDR1 LGHDT and CDR2 YNNKEL (reference sequence). The CDR3 DNA reads as TGTGCCACCCAGCGGGGAACCGCGAACACCGGGGAGCTGTTTTTT. Amino acid sequence: CATQRGTANTGELFF.

This clone was seen a single time. The V and J genes are TRBV12-3 or TRBV12-4 and TRBJ2-7; a possible D gene is TRBD2 (5 bases). Trimming pared 1 base from V and 2 bases from J, leaving 6 bases between. The CDR3 length is 13 residues. As DNA, the CDR3 is TGTGCCAGCAGTTTAGGGCGGGCCTACGAGCAGTACTTC. Its translation: CASSLGRAYEQYF.

This sequence joins TRBV5-5 and TRBJ1-1, with a tentative D call TRBD1 (6 bases). The V and J ends lost 4 bases and 6 bases respectively, with 16 bases between them. The CDR3 spans 14 residues. CDR1 is SGHKS, CDR2 YYEKEE, per germline (reference sequence). The DNA of the CDR3 is TGTGCCAGCAGCCTGCCACAGGGTCGCCCTGAAGCTTTCTTT. Its protein product is CASSLPQGRPEAFF.

CDR3 coding DNA: TGCAGTGCTAGTAACCCGGGACAGGGCCGATCAAACTACGAGCAGTACTTC. As protein: CSASNPGQGRSNYEQYF. The rearrangement joins TRBV20-1 to TRBJ2-7; 9 nucleotides match TRBD1. Trimming at V came to 3 bases and at J to 3 bases, leaving 15 bases not matched to a gene. CDR3 length: 17 amino acids. Looked up from germline, CDR1 is DFQATT and CDR2 is SNEGSKA (reference sequence).

This clone was picked up a small number of times. The CDR3 region is CASSLNSNYGYTF. CDR3 in DNA: TGTGCCAGCAGCTTAAACAGCAACTATGGCTACACCTTC. The rearrangement joins TRBV7-8 to TRBJ1-2; D unresolved. The CDR3 consists of 13 residues. Trimming removed 2 bases at V and 2 bases at J, with 6 bases between. CDR1 is SGHVS, CDR2 FQNEAQ, per germline. Variable domain in full (rest from reference TRBV7-8 and TRBJ1-2): GAGVSQSPRYKVAKRGQDVALRCDPISGHVSLFWYQQALGQGPEFLTYFQNEAQLDKSGLPSDRFFAERPEGSVSTLKIQRTQQEDSAVYLCASSLNSNYGYTFGSGTRLTVV.

The V call is TRBV5-4, the J call TRBJ1-1; tentatively, D is TRBD1 (5 bases). Germline loops: CDR1 SGHNT, CDR2 YYREEE (reference sequence). V gave up 3 bases and J gave up 1 base, with 13 bases separating them. CDR3 length: 15 amino acids. CDR3 sequence: CASSSRGLGNTEAFF. CDR3 nucleotides: TGTGCCAGCAGCTCTCGGGGACTAGGGAACACTGAAGCTTTCTTT.

V and J are TRBV19 and TRBJ2-3; D unclear. CDR3 length equals 12 residues. Per the germline V gene, CDR1 is LNHDA and CDR2 is SQIVND (reference sequence). V was pared by 6 bases and J by 5 bases, with 9 bases between. Written as DNA, the CDR3 is TGTGCCAGTAGCCGTAGAGGAGATACGCAGTATTTT. It codes for CASSRRGDTQYF.

The sample holds one count of this clone. A read error may produce the germline difference seen at one junction end. V is TRBV6-5 and J is TRBJ1-1; 8 positions agree with TRBD1. CDR1 and CDR2 from the germline V gene are MNHEY and SVGAGI. The length of the CDR3 is 11 residues. DNA for the CDR3: TGTGCCAGCAGTAGGGACAGGCCGAACCTCTTT. Translated: CASSRDRPNLF.

The chain recombines TRBV4-1 with TRBJ2-1; 8 bases line up with TRBD2. The ends lost 3 bases at V and 12 bases at J; junction bases unmatched: 7. The CDR3 runs to 13 residues. Germline assignment: CDR1 MGHRA and CDR2 YSYEKL. CDR3 in DNA: TGCGCCAGCAGCCAGGTCGGGGGGGCTGGGCAGTTCTTC. Its translation: CASSQVGGAGQFF.

The rearrangement joins TRBV4-1 to TRBJ2-7, with D tentatively TRBD2 (6 bases). CDR1 and CDR2 from the germline V gene are MGHRA and YSYEKL. The CDR3 is made up of 16 amino acids. V lost 0 bases, J lost 3 bases, and 15 bases lay in between. The CDR3 nucleotides are TGCGCCAGCAGCCAAGAATCCTCGGGACTCTTCTACGAGCAGTACTTC. Protein product: CASSQESSGLFYEQYF.

The count of this clone is one. The rearrangement uses TRBV5-1 and TRBJ2-5; possible D gene TRBD2, 6 bases. This CDR3 is 16 amino acids long. Germline V lookup: CDR1 SGHRS, CDR2 YFSETQ. V lost 0 bases to trimming and J lost 3 bases, with 15 bases between them. The CDR3 DNA is TGCGCCAGCAGCTTGGGTAGCGGACGAACCGAAGAGACCCAGTACTTC. Its protein is CASSLGSGRTEETQYF.

The chain carries TRBV9 and TRBJ1-4; D not certain. Trimming stripped 0 bases from V and 7 bases from J, with 13 bases between. The CDR3 spans 15 residues. The germline V gene has CDR1 SGDLS and CDR2 YYNGEE. This CDR3 reads CASSVGPGGGEKLFF. The CDR3 nucleotides are TGTGCCAGCAGCGTAGGCCCGGGAGGAGGTGAAAAACTGTTTTTT.

The J gene is TRBJ2-3, the V gene TRBV2; a possible D gene is TRBD2 (6 bases). The length of the CDR3 is 13 residues. V lost 8 bases and J 0 bases, leaving 9 bases between the germline ends. Germline-derived CDR1 and CDR2 are SNHLY and FYNNEI. The CDR3 reads CASHGTSTDTQYF. In DNA, the CDR3 is TGTGCCAGCCACGGGACTAGCACAGATACGCAGTATTTT. The entire variable domain, with the rest obtained from reference TRBV2 and TRBJ2-3, is as follows: EPEVTQTPSHQVTQMGQEVILRCVPISNHLYFYWYRQILGQKVEFLVSFYNNEISEKSEIFDDQFSVERPDGSNFTLKIRSTKLEDSAMYFCASHGTSTDTQYFGPGTRLTVL.

This sequence joins TRBV27 and TRBJ1-6; D may be TRBD1 (5 bases). This CDR3 spans 15 amino acids. Trimming took 4 bases from V and 7 from J, leaving 14 bases between them. Germline V lookup: CDR1 MNHEY, CDR2 SMNVEV (reference sequence). The CDR3 spells CASSWRDRPNSPLHF. In DNA, the CDR3 is TGTGCCAGCAGTTGGAGAGACAGACCCAATTCACCCCTCCACTTT.

The rearrangement uses TRBV7-3 and TRBJ1-2; a weak D match, TRBD1 (5 bases). Germline V gene lookup returns CDR1 SGHTA and CDR2 FQGTGA. Between the trimmed V and J ends, which lost 2 bases and 4 bases, there was a span of 14 bases. This CDR3 is built from 15 residues. The CDR3 protein is CASSLDGAGSYGYTF. The CDR3 DNA sequence: TGTGCCAGCAGCTTAGATGGGGCGGGGTCCTATGGCTACACCTTC.

V gene TRBV5-1 combines with J gene TRBJ1-1; no clear D. Germline V gene lookup returns CDR1 SGHRS and CDR2 YFSETQ. The CDR3 is 15 residues long. Trimming shortened V by 3 bases and J by 6 bases, and 18 bases separated the two germline ends. The CDR3 DNA sequence: TGCGCCAGCAGCTCGGCCAACGGGGAAATATCTGAAGCTTTCTTT. This encodes CASSSANGEISEAFF.

The V gene is TRBV30, the J gene TRBJ2-7, with 7 positions matching TRBD1. V lost 3 bases to trimming and J lost 2 bases; unmatched junction nucleotides: 10. Germline values: CDR1 GTSNPN, CDR2 SVGIG (reference sequence). The CDR3 length is 15 residues. As DNA, the CDR3 is TGTGCCTGGAGCACCGGGACAGTCCTTGCCTACGAGCAGTACTTC. This codes for CAWSTGTVLAYEQYF.

The chain couples TRBV10-1 to TRBJ2-1; TRBD2 might be the D (7 bases). The CDR3 consists of 15 residues. Germline V gene lookup returns CDR1 WNHNN and CDR2 SYGVQD (reference sequence). Trimming stripped 6 bases from V and 7 bases from J, with 19 bases between. CDR3 nucleotide sequence: TGCGCCAGCAGCGCAAATTCGGGGGGCAGGAATGAGCAGTTCTTC. Encoded protein: CASSANSGGRNEQFF.

The chain joins TRBV7-3 to TRBJ2-1; 9 positions match TRBD1. This CDR3 comprises 17 residues. Germline lookup yields CDR1 SGHTA and CDR2 FQGTGA. The V segment lost 5 bases and the J segment 5 bases; nucleotides outside the gene matches: 13. The CDR3 loop is CASSPNQGQGRDNEQFF. The CDR3 DNA reads as TGTGCCAGCAGCCCCAACCAGGGACAGGGACGGGACAATGAGCAGTTCTTC.